The following is a T cell receptor (beta chain) sequence with its context. Its cognate antigen has yet to be identified. No much larger clonotype is one base removed from it; base qualities were not supplied. Donors formed part of the validation cohort, which comprised 120 subjects and was distinct from the first cohort of under 800 subjects. The data stem from a study of cytomegalovirus exposure and HLA in healthy donors (dated by TCRdb to about 2017). About the full investigation: The approximately 710 repertoires of the first cohort and the 120 validation repertoires were produced on the same platform, according to a later analysis. The aim of the study was to test whether cataloging public T cell receptors could identify signatures of past pathogen exposure. Along with the approximately 700-subject first cohort, a separate validation cohort of 120 different subjects was used. To predict cytomegalovirus infection status, the study combined high-throughput TCR immunosequencing, statistical association of individual TCRs with disease status, and machine learning.

Overall study results and their limits: The validation cohort had no HLA typing available for a later analysis, so co-occurrence within that cohort was assessed over all 120 repertoires. In vitro tests confirmed that a few of the cytomegalovirus-associated TCR beta chains recognize cytomegalovirus antigens. The authors suggested that the approach could potentially be generalized to other disease states and immunological phenotypes. Across donors, most TCR sequences were observed very rarely, whereas some public TCRs were present in many individuals. The study gave a list of some 150 TCR beta chains associated with cytomegalovirus. A later analysis found that TCRs clustered in the first cohort also tended to co-occur in the roughly 120 validation repertoires, with approximately 94% of cluster scores above 0. The classifier was reported to diagnose cytomegalovirus status with high specificity and sensitivity in both the original and validation cohorts.

V sheds 1 base and J sheds 10 bases, leaving 13 bases between their ends. The cysteine opens and the phenylalanine closes a CDR3 of 14 amino acids. The retained sequence is limited to the CDR3, 42 bases, with the frame set at the first base. Sequences SGHDN (CDR1) and FVKESK (CDR2) are obtained from the germline V gene. Library preparation employed the immunoSEQ multiplex PCR assay. The source study handled its data this way. To diagnose cytomegalovirus status from the catalog of TCR beta chain sequences, a statistical classification framework was built. Drawn from immuneACCESS, this table holds only the in-frame rearrangements with V and J called that TCRdb kept. Clones are partly lost; checked studies trace under half to an unresolved V gene and leave the rest unexplained. V and J calls and clone size come straight from that table; D and trimming were deduced from the DNA. This sample gives around 150,000 clones in total; approximately 82% of them show up just once. Of the sample, 25% to 30% falls within the top ten clones.

The sequence came from a man aged 25-45 years in good health and CMV-seropositive. Sequenced input: PBMCs. This chain is built from TRBV14 and TRBJ1-4, and the D gene may be TRBD1, 5 bases matching. CDR3 protein: CASSQVAGSGKLFF. In nucleotide form, the sequence is TGTGCCAGCAGCCAAGTAGCAGGGTCAGGAAAACTGTTTTTT.